These T cell receptor beta chains were read from a single sample in a study of beta chain features in type 1 diabetes. Repertoires were generated with immunoSEQ multiplex PCR, while TCRdb's copy carries only in-frame clones and drops some. The table lists 630,000 or so clones, about 14% of them singletons. Material: naive CD4+ T cells from blood. Receptors originate from a man aged 18 to 29 with type 1 diabetes. The CDR3 runs from the conserved cysteine through the conserved F or W. A D gene is named only where the DNA matches it firmly. Not all rows give a size; the values are once, few, many and, for expanded clones, a class.

>11|TRBV11-2|TRBJ1-2|.|.
CASSSGSGYTF
TGTGCTAGCAGTTCGGGGAGTGGCTACACCTTC
>15|TRBV5-1|TRBJ2-5|TRBD1|.
CASSLIGTAVETQYF
TGCGCCAGCAGCTTGATCGGGACAGCCGTAGAGACCCAGTACTTC
>13|TRBV28|TRBJ2-1|.|.
CASGRGLDNEQFF
TGTGCCAGCGGGCGGGGCCTGGACAATGAGCAGTTCTTC
>13|TRBV25-1|TRBJ2-3|.|.
CASSKLGADTQYF
TGTGCCAGCAGTAAGCTTGGGGCAGATACGCAGTATTTT
>15|TRBV9|TRBJ2-1|TRBD2|few
CASSVASGGYNEQFF
TGTGCCAGCAGCGTAGCTAGCGGGGGGTACAATGAGCAGTTCTTC
>13|TRBV18|TRBJ2-5|.|.
CASSPLGQETQYF
TGTGCCAGCTCACCGCTTGGGCAAGAGACCCAGTACTTC
>13|TRBV9|TRBJ2-7|.|.
CASSVALTYEQYF
TGTGCCAGCAGCGTAGCCCTAACCTACGAGCAGTACTTC
>11|TRBV10-3|TRBJ2-3|.|few
CALRTTDTQYF
TGTGCCCTTAGGACGACAGATACGCAGTATTTT
>14|TRBV5-4|TRBJ2-7|.|few
CASSGPGGSDEQYF
TGTGCCAGCAGCGGGCCCGGGGGCAGCGACGAGCAGTACTTC
>15|TRBV4-1|TRBJ2-3|TRBD1|few
CASSQDHSSGGTQYF
TGCGCCAGCAGCCAAGATCACAGCTCAGGGGGTACGCAGTATTTT
>14|TRBV29-1|TRBJ1-3|.|few
CSGRRGDSGNTIYF
TGCAGCGGTCGTCGGGGGGACTCTGGAAACACCATATATTTT
>12|TRBV4-3|TRBJ2-2|.|.
CASSHGGGELFF
TGCGCCAGCAGCCATGGGGGCGGGGAGCTGTTTTTT
>16|TRBV7-9|TRBJ2-3|TRBD2|.
CASSFRGTSGTDTQYF
TGTGCCAGCAGCTTCCGCGGGACTAGCGGCACAGATACGCAGTATTTT
>13|TRBV7-6|TRBJ2-1|.|.
CASSFPGDREQFF
TGTGCCAGCAGCTTCCCGGGAGACAGAGAGCAGTTCTTC
>11|TRBV18|TRBJ2-3|.|few
CASSPKDTQYF
TGTGCCAGCTCACCAAAAGATACGCAGTATTTT
>16|TRBV30|TRBJ2-6|.|.
CAWNPTGHSGANVLTF
TGTGCCTGGAATCCGACAGGCCACTCTGGGGCCAACGTCCTGACTTTC
>14|TRBV28|TRBJ1-4|.|.
CASSLSRVGEKLFF
TGTGCCAGCAGTTTGAGCCGGGTTGGGGAAAAACTGTTTTTT
>11|TRBV28|TRBJ1-2|.|few
CASSLPGGYTF
TGTGCCAGCAGCCTCCCGGGTGGCTACACCTTC
>14|TRBV18|TRBJ2-5|.|.
CASSPPPGPETQYF
TGTGCCAGCTCACCACCCCCCGGACCGGAGACCCAGTACTTC
>15|TRBV14|TRBJ2-1|.|few
CASSQVWTPDDEQFF
TGTGCCAGCAGCCAAGTTTGGACTCCCGATGATGAGCAGTTCTTC
>11|TRBV5-6|TRBJ2-7|.|few
CASSLNFEQYF
TGTGCCAGCAGCTTGAACTTCGAGCAGTACTTC
>15|TRBV12-2|TRBJ1-2|.|few
CASRFNKGLCYGYTF
TGTGCAAGTCGCTTCAACAAGGGGCTATGCTATGGCTACACCTTC
>15|TRBV6-5|TRBJ2-2|TRBD2|few
CASTEGLVLTGELFF
TGTGCCAGCACCGAGGGACTAGTTCTCACCGGGGAGCTGTTTTTT
>16|TRBV18|TRBJ2-1|TRBD2|few
CASSPVSGRVYNEQFF
TGTGCCAGCTCACCCGTAAGCGGGAGGGTTTACAATGAGCAGTTCTTC
>17|TRBV5-5|TRBJ2-1|.|.
CASSLRGQSQPYNEQFF
TGTGCCAGCAGCTTGCGGGGGCAGAGCCAACCTTACAATGAGCAGTTCTTC
>14|TRBV6-1|TRBJ2-3|TRBD1|few
CASSERGQVDTQYF
TGTGCCAGCAGTGAGAGGGGGCAGGTAGATACGCAGTATTTT
>12|TRBV6-6|TRBJ2-1|.|.
CASSWGVNEQFF
TGTGCCAGCAGCTGGGGGGTGAATGAGCAGTTCTTC
>13|TRBV5-1|TRBJ1-1|.|.
CASSPGTGTEAFF
TGCGCCAGCAGCCCTGGGACCGGCACTGAAGCTTTCTTT
>15|TRBV5-1|TRBJ2-1|.|.
CASSEGAPSYNEQFF
TGCGCCAGCAGCGAGGGAGCCCCATCCTACAATGAGCAGTTCTTC
>15|TRBV7-2|TRBJ2-5|.|few
CASSQRGGRVETQYF
TGTGCCAGCAGCCAAAGAGGGGGGAGGGTGGAGACCCAGTACTTC
>14|TRBV9|TRBJ2-3|.|.
CASSVGTDTDTQYF
TGTGCCAGCAGCGTAGGGACAGATACAGATACGCAGTATTTT
>13|TRBV5-8|TRBJ2-3|.|.
CASSLAAADTQYF
TGTGCCAGCAGCTTAGCGGCGGCAGATACGCAGTATTTT
>14|TRBV19|TRBJ1-2|.|few
CASSLLRGDYGYTF
TGTGCCAGTAGTCTCCTTCGGGGTGACTATGGCTACACCTTC
>13|TRBV5-1|TRBJ1-1|TRBD1|.
CASRDRDNTEAFF
TGCGCCAGCCGGGACAGGGATAACACTGAAGCTTTCTTT
>12|TRBV30|TRBJ1-1|TRBD1|few
CAWTQGGPEAFF
TGTGCCTGGACACAGGGGGGCCCTGAAGCTTTCTTT